The T cell receptor (beta chain) described here comes from a study of response to subunit inactivated influenza vaccine. Whole-study results and caveats: Researchers suggested that each seasonal influenza vaccination recruits few new T cells.

This clonotype was detected a few times. Antigen: not known. CDR3 size: 15 residues. CDR1 and CDR2 from the germline V gene are SNHLY and FYNNEI. Losses at the gene ends were 5 bases for V and 3 bases for J; bases not matched to a gene: 6. Via MiXCR, TCRdb re-called the RT-PCR reads, giving one row per CDR3 protein. Of 530,000 or so distinct CDR3 sequences listed, 13% to 15% are singletons. The TCR originated in a man aged 50-60 years who received an inactivated influenza vaccine. The source material was PBMCs from blood, sampled 11 to 12 days after vaccination. The chain employs TRBV2 and TRBJ2-3; TRBD2 aligns across 9 bases. The CDR3 reads CASSRLADRTDTQYF. Written as DNA, the CDR3 is TGTGCCAGCAGTAGACTAGCGGATCGAACAGATACGCAGTATTTT. The complete variable domain, with remaining parts taken from reference TRBV2 and TRBJ2-3, reads EPEVTQTPSHQVTQMGQEVILRCVPISNHLYFYWYRQILGQKVEFLVSFYNNEISEKSEIFDDQFSVERPDGSNFTLKIRSTKLEDSAMYFCASSRLADRTDTQYFGPGTRLTVL.